The clone carrying this TCR beta chain was seen a few times. Its antigen remains unknown. This entry comes from a study of human T cells and chemical hapten exposure. About the research overall: The use of 2% DPC on about 2 cm by about 2 cm of upper inner arm skin constituted sensitization.

Authors' analysis steps: TCRs per sample had a median of around 100,000 and ranged from roughly 23,224 to 700,000. TCRdb ran MiXCR on the RACE reads and lists one entry per CDR3 protein. TCRdb, not the original authors, processed these V and J calls. The sample carries nearly 95,000 distinct CDR3 sequences, 11% recorded once. V was trimmed by 2 bases and J by 7 bases, leaving 5 bases between them. The CDR3 extends over 11 amino acids. Germline V CDR1 and CDR2: SGHRS, YFSETQ. Sample time point: patch test 2, 6 weeks after DPC sensitization. Stated treatment: therapeutic diphenylcyclopropenone sensitization with weekly scalp DPC. Every donor had alopecia and was 18 to 70 years old; all were suitable for DPC. Broader study findings: Alopecia in the donors means their immune response may deviate from healthy people's.

The TCR comes from a man aged 35 to 55 with alopecia areata. Some clones in this sample may be carry-over from other donors' samples. This chain connects TRBV5-1 to TRBJ2-3; D gene uncertain. Sequenced here: whole blood, sampled in connection with sensitization to the hapten diphenylcyclopropenone (DPC). This chain's CDR3 is CASSFGNTQYF. In DNA, the CDR3 is TGCGCCAGCAGCTTTGGAAATACGCAGTATTTT.